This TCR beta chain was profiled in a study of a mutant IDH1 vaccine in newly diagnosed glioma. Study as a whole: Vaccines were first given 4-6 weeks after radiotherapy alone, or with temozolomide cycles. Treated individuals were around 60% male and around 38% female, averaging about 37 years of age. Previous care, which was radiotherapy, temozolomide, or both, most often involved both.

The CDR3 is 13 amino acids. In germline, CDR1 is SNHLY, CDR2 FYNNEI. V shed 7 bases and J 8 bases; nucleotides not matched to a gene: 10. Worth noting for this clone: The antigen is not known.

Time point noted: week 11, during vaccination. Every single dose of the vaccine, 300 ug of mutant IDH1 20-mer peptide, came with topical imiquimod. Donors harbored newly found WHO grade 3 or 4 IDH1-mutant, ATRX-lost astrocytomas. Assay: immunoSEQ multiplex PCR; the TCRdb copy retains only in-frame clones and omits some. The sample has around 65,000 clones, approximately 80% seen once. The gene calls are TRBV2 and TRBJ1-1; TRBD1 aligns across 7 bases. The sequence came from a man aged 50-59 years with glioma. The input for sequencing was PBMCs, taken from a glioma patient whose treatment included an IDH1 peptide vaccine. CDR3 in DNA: TGTGCCAGCAATTATTACCAGGACAGGGAAGCTTTCTTT. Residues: CASNYYQDREAFF.